This T cell receptor beta chain was sequenced during a study of neurological immune-mediated disorders. The unsorted libraries originated from 2 million PBMCs that had been stored at -80 C. Ten or more counts support this clonotype. What it binds is unknown. Each CDR3 protein gets one entry after TCRdb re-called the 5' RACE reads with MiXCR. The table lists about 52,000 distinct CDR3 sequences, approximately 3.9% of them singletons, with under 8.5% in the top ten. The CDR3 totals 13 residues. The germline V and J ends were trimmed by 7 bases and 5 bases, with 13 bases remaining between them. Germline CDR1 reads SGHRS; CDR2 reads YFSETQ. Findings of the study overall: The study found the most TCR clonal expansion in HTLV-1-associated myelopathy and the least in multiple sclerosis, below healthy controls.

This chain uses TRBV5-1 with TRBJ2-1; D may be TRBD1 (5 bases). Sequencing was done on a sample of PBMCs. The sequence came from a man aged 60 to 69 with multiple sclerosis. CDR3 DNA sequence: TGCGCCAGCTCCCAGGGTGGTAACAATGAGCAGTTCTTC. Translated: CASSQGGNNEQFF.